This T cell receptor (beta chain) emerged from a study of cytomegalovirus exposure and HLA in healthy donors. Trimming removed 7 bases at V and 8 bases at J, with 23 bases between. Germline V gene sequence: CDR1 SGHTA, CDR2 FQGNSA. The CDR3 loop spans 16 amino acids. With regard to this clone: What it recognizes is unknown.

Study-wide findings and caveats: Reports indicated that the classifier achieved high specificity and sensitivity in diagnosing cytomegalovirus status.

The PCR ran on 60 Vbeta and 13 Jbeta primers. Method: immunoSEQ multiplex PCR; TCRdb's copy keeps in-frame clones and lacks some. Of 100,000 to 150,000 clones in the sample, 81% were seen once. The receptor was isolated from a man between 18 and 29 years old in good health and CMV-seronegative. The sample comprised PBMCs. The rearrangement links TRBV7-2 to TRBJ1-4; D may be TRBD1 (6 bases). In DNA form, the CDR3 reads TGTGCCAGCACCCCAAGTTCAGGGGTTTTGGGGGAAAAACTGTTTTTT. Translation gives CASTPSSGVLGEKLFF.